The TCR beta chain described here comes from a study of molecular identifiers for immune sequencing clone quantification. TCRdb itself ran the PCR reads through MiXCR, one entry per CDR3 protein. The sample shows about 100,000 distinct CDR3 sequences, roughly a fifth of them seen only once. Sequencing was performed on naive CD8+ T cells from blood, with Jurkat cell RNA spiked in. Sample subset: FACS-sorted CD8+CD4-CCR7+CD45RA+ naive T cells. The sequence derives from a human donor in good health. Some libraries in this study had Jurkat cell RNA spiked in.

The DNA for the CDR3 is TGTGCCAGCAGCGTAGAGGGGGATGGCACCGGGGAGCTGTTTTTT. It codes for CASSVEGDGTGELFF. The chain carries TRBV9 and TRBJ2-2, with TRBD1 as a possible D gene (6 bases). Trimming took off 0 bases at V and 4 bases at J, with 10 bases between the two ends. Germline CDR1 reads SGDLS; CDR2 reads YYNGEE. CDR3 length equals 15 residues.